A selection of T cell receptor beta chains follows, all from one sample in a study of blood T cell repertoires in COVID-19. Some clones are missing from TCRdb's copy, which holds only in-frame ones; the method was immunoSEQ multiplex PCR. The data show nearly 350,000 clones, around 91% seen once. Sequenced: peripheral blood. These receptors came from a woman in her late teens or twenties who had recovered from COVID-19. The CDR3 runs from the conserved cysteine through the conserved F or W. D genes are given only for firm matches. Clone size is not always given. Where it is, it says once, few, many or a class for expanded clones.

j_call clone_size cdr3_length d_call v_call cdr3_aa cdr3_nt
TRBJ2-1 NA 15 TRBD2 TRBV4-3 CASSLTSGLGNEQFF TGCGCCAGCAGCCTCACTAGCGGCCTCGGCAATGAGCAGTTCTTC
TRBJ2-2 few 16 NA TRBV7-9 CASSHPGHGFDGELFF TGTGCCAGCAGCCACCCGGGACATGGTTTCGACGGGGAGCTGTTTTTT
TRBJ1-4 NA 16 NA TRBV4-1 CASSRGTSATNEKLFF TGCGCCAGCAGCCGGGGGACAAGTGCAACTAATGAAAAACTGTTTTTT
TRBJ2-4 NA 16 TRBD2 TRBV18 CASSPIKRETKNIQYF TGTGCCAGCTCACCAATTAAGCGGGAGACCAAAAACATTCAGTACTTC
TRBJ2-1 NA 15 TRBD2 TRBV11-2 CASSFLAGVDNEQFF TGTGCCAGCAGCTTCCTAGCGGGAGTAGATAATGAGCAGTTCTTC
TRBJ2-1 NA 16 TRBD2 TRBV2 CASSEDSPGLGNEQFF TGTGCCAGCAGTGAAGATTCACCGGGACTAGGCAATGAGCAGTTCTTC
TRBJ1-6 NA 15 TRBD1 TRBV7-8 CASSEGGRTGSPLHF TGTGCCAGCAGCGAAGGGGGCAGGACCGGATCACCCCTCCACTTT
TRBJ1-4 once 16 TRBD1 TRBV4-3 CASSQARRDRNEKLFF TGCGCCAGCAGCCAGGCTCGCCGGGACAGGAATGAAAAACTGTTTTTT
TRBJ1-2 NA 15 NA TRBV20-1 CSASAPGHSSYGYTF TGCAGTGCTAGTGCACCGGGACACTCTAGTTATGGCTACACCTTC
TRBJ1-2 NA 13 TRBD1 TRBV3-1/TRBV3-2 CASSEGAFSGYTF TGTGCCAGCAGTGAGGGGGCGTTTTCTGGCTACACCTTC
TRBJ1-2 NA 14 NA TRBV7-9 CASTVGGYDYGYTF TGTGCCAGCACAGTGGGGGGGTACGACTATGGCTACACCTTC
TRBJ2-5 NA 12 NA TRBV19 CASRGWQETQYF TGTGCCAGCAGAGGGTGGCAAGAGACCCAGTACTTC
TRBJ2-1 NA 16 NA TRBV4-1 CASSQAQYDSYNEQFF TGCGCCAGCAGCCAAGCCCAGTATGACTCCTACAATGAGCAGTTCTTC
TRBJ1-2 NA 14 NA TRBV5-1 CASSFSRESYGYTF TGCGCCAGCAGCTTTTCTCGGGAGAGCTATGGCTACACCTTC
TRBJ1-3 NA 14 NA TRBV12-5 CASGFSSSGNTIYF TGTGCTAGTGGTTTCTCCAGTTCTGGAAACACCATATATTTT
TRBJ2-5 NA 17 NA TRBV11-3 CASSLGGLRDSQETQYF TGTGCCAGCAGCTTAGGGGGTCTCCGGGACTCCCAAGAGACCCAGTACTTC
TRBJ1-1 NA 15 NA TRBV4-1 CASSHLQSMNTEAFF TGCGCCAGCAGCCACCTACAGAGTATGAACACTGAAGCTTTCTTT
TRBJ1-5 NA 15 TRBD1 TRBV27 CASSTDRGRGQPQHF TGTGCCAGCAGCACAGACAGGGGGCGAGGTCAGCCCCAGCATTTT
TRBJ2-5 NA 12 NA TRBV2 CASSDRGETQYF TGTGCCAGCAGTGATCGCGGAGAGACCCAGTACTTC
TRBJ2-3 NA 14 TRBD1 TRBV12-5 CASGLGQGAYTQYF TGTGCTAGTGGTTTGGGACAGGGCGCATATACGCAGTATTTT
TRBJ2-2 NA 12 NA TRBV19 CASSQGTGELFF TGTGCCAGTAGTCAGGGGACCGGGGAGCTGTTTTTT
TRBJ1-2 NA 15 NA TRBV2 CASRAAAVSSHGYTF TGTGCCAGCAGGGCGGCGGCAGTTTCTTCCCATGGCTACACCTTC
TRBJ2-1 NA 15 TRBD2 TRBV6-2/TRBV6-3 CASSLGTSGMNEQFF TGTGCCAGCAGTCTCGGGACTAGCGGAATGAATGAGCAGTTCTTC
TRBJ1-3 NA 16 NA TRBV19 CASSIWADNSGNTIYF TGTGCCAGTAGTATATGGGCAGATAACTCTGGAAACACCATATATTTT
TRBJ1-2 NA 11 NA TRBV30 CAWSIQGGYTF TGTGCCTGGAGTATACAGGGTGGCTACACCTTC